These T cell receptor beta chains were read from a single sample in a study of blood T cell repertoires in COVID-19. Only in-frame clones appear in the TCRdb table, and some are missing; sequencing was by immunoSEQ multiplex PCR. The sample holds about 240,000 clones; about 86% are singletons and the top ten take roughly 3.5%. The sequencing sample was made of PBMCs or T cells enriched from blood (not recorded which). These receptors were collected from a woman aged 40 to 55 with acute COVID-19. Each CDR3 is given with its conserved first and last residue. D genes are given only for firm matches. Part of the rows lack a size; the others show once, few, many or a class for expanded clones.

V gene	D gene	clone size	J gene	CDR3 DNA	CDR3 protein
TRBV29-1	NA	NA	TRBJ2-5	TGCAGCGTTGGGTCCGGGTCAGGGGAGACCCAGTACTTC	CSVGSGSGETQYF
TRBV6-5	TRBD2	NA	TRBJ2-3	TGTGCCAGCAGGGGACTAGCGGGAAACACAGATACGCAGTATTTT	CASRGLAGNTDTQYF
TRBV9	TRBD1	few	TRBJ1-6	TGTGCCAGCAGCATGACAGGGGGGAATTCACCCCTCCACTTT	CASSMTGGNSPLHF
TRBV29-1	TRBD2	NA	TRBJ2-7	TGCAGCGCTGCCGGGACTAGTAATGACGAGCAGTACTTC	CSAAGTSNDEQYF
TRBV30	NA	once	TRBJ1-5	TGTGCCTGGAGTGTCTCCGGGAATAGCAATCAGCCCCAGCATTTT	CAWSVSGNSNQPQHF
TRBV7-9	NA	once	TRBJ1-2	TGTGCCAGCAGCTTAGGGGGGGAGATATACTATGGCTACACCTTC	CASSLGGEIYYGYTF
TRBV12-3/TRBV12-4	NA	NA	TRBJ2-7	TGTGCCAGCACACAGGGCCACTCCTACGAGCAGTACTTC	CASTQGHSYEQYF
TRBV9	TRBD2	few	TRBJ2-2	TGTGCCAGCAGCGCACCGGGACTAGCGGGAGGGGGGACCGGGGAGCTGTTTTTT	CASSAPGLAGGGTGELFF
TRBV7-6	NA	NA	TRBJ1-3	TGTGCCAGCAGCTTATCTGCCAGCTCTGGAAACACCATATATTTT	CASSLSASSGNTIYF
TRBV4-1	NA	NA	TRBJ2-3	TGCGCCAGCAGCCAAGGTCAGCGGGTGGCAGATACGCAGTATTTT	CASSQGQRVADTQYF
TRBV2	NA	once	TRBJ2-1	TGTGCCAGCACGGCCGGGGTTTTTTACAATGAGCAGTTCTTC	CASTAGVFYNEQFF
TRBV11-2	TRBD2	NA	TRBJ2-1	TGTGCCAGCAGCTTAGGGCTAGCGGGCCTCTACAATGAGCAGTTCTTC	CASSLGLAGLYNEQFF
TRBV29-1	NA	NA	TRBJ2-1	TGCAGCGTTGGAGGCCTAGACCAGTTCTTC	CSVGGLDQFF
TRBV6-5	NA	NA	TRBJ1-2	TGTGCCAGCACCCCTGGAACCAGGGGATTTGGTGGCTACACCTTC	CASTPGTRGFGGYTF
TRBV19	TRBD1	once	TRBJ2-5	TGTGCCAGTGCAATCTCCGGACAGGGTTCAACCCAGTACTTC	CASAISGQGSTQYF
TRBV19	NA	NA	TRBJ1-1	TGTGCCAGTAGCGCCAGGGTGATGAACACTGAAGCTTTCTTT	CASSARVMNTEAFF
TRBV7-9	NA	NA	TRBJ1-1	TGTGCCAGCAGCCCCTTCGCGGGGGCCCACACTGAAGCTTTCTTT	CASSPFAGAHTEAFF
TRBV9	TRBD2	NA	TRBJ2-1	TGTGCCAGCAGCGTAGAGCGGGAGGGTTACAATGAGCAGTTCTTC	CASSVEREGYNEQFF
TRBV19	NA	NA	TRBJ2-7	TGTGCCAGTAGTATAAACGGGCCCGGAGGGTACGAGCAGTACTTC	CASSINGPGGYEQYF
TRBV6-2/TRBV6-3	NA	NA	TRBJ1-2	TGTGCCAGCAGCCTTACGGGAACCGACTCCGGAGGACCTAACTATGGCTACACCTTC	CASSLTGTDSGGPNYGYTF
TRBV2	NA	NA	TRBJ2-1	TGTGCCAGCGTAACACAGGGAAGTTCCTACAATGAGCAGTTCTTC	CASVTQGSSYNEQFF
TRBV7-2	TRBD1	NA	TRBJ2-7	TGTGCCAGCAGCTTGAAGGCAGGGGGTAACTACGAGCAGTACTTC	CASSLKAGGNYEQYF
TRBV4-2	NA	NA	TRBJ1-6	TGTGCCAGCAGCCAAGGCAGGGGCAGTATGACACCCCTCCACTTT	CASSQGRGSMTPLHF
TRBV4-1	TRBD2	NA	TRBJ2-1	TGCGCCAGCAGCCAAGGTCCAGCGGGAGTTGTCTACAATGAGCAGTTCTTC	CASSQGPAGVVYNEQFF
TRBV19	NA	NA	TRBJ2-3	TGTGCCAGTAGTACCGGAGACTCCCGCACAGATACGCAGTATTTT	CASSTGDSRTDTQYF
TRBV27	NA	NA	TRBJ1-4	TGTGCCAGCAGTTCCTTTACGGCAGACAGCCCGGGAGCTAATGAAAAACTGTTTTTT	CASSSFTADSPGANEKLFF
TRBV27	NA	NA	TRBJ2-3	TGTGCCAGCAGTTCGGACTTTTCCACAGATACGCAGTATTTT	CASSSDFSTDTQYF
TRBV5-5	TRBD1	NA	TRBJ1-6	TGTGCCAGCAGCGTACAGGGACAGGGTGGGTCACCCCTCCACTTT	CASSVQGQGGSPLHF
TRBV24-1	TRBD2	NA	TRBJ2-7	TGTGCCACCAGTGACCCCGGGGGGGGGAAAGAGCAGTACTTC	CATSDPGGGKEQYF
TRBV7-9	NA	NA	TRBJ1-3	TGTGCCAGCAGCTTAACAGGGACCTCTGGAAACACCATATATTTT	CASSLTGTSGNTIYF
TRBV11-3	TRBD1	NA	TRBJ2-1	TGTGCCAGCAGCCCGAGGGACAGGGGGGGATACAATGAGCAGTTCTTC	CASSPRDRGGYNEQFF
TRBV7-9	NA	NA	TRBJ2-2	TGTGCCAGCAGCTTAGAAAGTTTCGGGACAACGAACACCGGGGAGCTGTTTTTT	CASSLESFGTTNTGELFF
TRBV10-2	NA	NA	TRBJ2-2	TGCGCCAGCAGTGCACAGGTGAACACCGGGGAGCTGTTTTTT	CASSAQVNTGELFF
TRBV11-1	NA	NA	TRBJ1-3	TGTGCCAGCGTTAAGAGTACCGCGGACTCTGGAAACACCATATATTTT	CASVKSTADSGNTIYF
TRBV19	NA	NA	TRBJ1-4	TGTGCCAGTAGCACGAGTGGAGGGCGGGAAAAACTGTTTTTT	CASSTSGGREKLFF